This T cell receptor beta chain was obtained from a study of blood T cell repertoires in COVID-19. The overall study: Nucleic acid was either cDNA or gDNA, and it came from T cells, B-cell-depleted T cells, or PBMCs.

Germline CDR1 SGHDT, CDR2 YYEEEE. With V trimmed by 4 bases and J by 7 bases, 7 bases remained unmatched. The CDR3 consists of 14 residues. Resolution of symptoms, clearance, or two negative PCRs was present in recovered Cohort 3 donors. Under the authors' procedure: Reference gene primer amplification gave nucleated cell count estimates. This table comes from immunoSEQ multiplex PCR, and its TCRdb copy is limited to in-frame clones, with some not included. The V and J calls and clone size were taken over from that table, and D and trimming were inferred from the DNA. The sample carries fewer than 250,000 clones, around 85% recorded once.

The chain couples TRBV5-6 to TRBJ1-2, with 10 bases that match TRBD1. Sequenced: PBMCs or T cells enriched from blood (not recorded which). The TCR was taken from a woman aged 25 to 45 who had recovered from COVID-19. This CDR3 reads CASSRMDRGGGYTF. As DNA, the CDR3 is TGTGCCAGCAGCAGGATGGACAGGGGGGGTGGCTACACCTTC.